This T cell receptor beta chain is from a study of shared clonotypes between healthy human individuals. A CD45RA-negative memory subset and a CD45RA+ naive subset were separated from the CD4+ cells. Points on this clone: Its antigen is unknown.

Researchers ran the assay at a deep level. Sorted-subset replicate PCRs used 200 ng of genomic DNA. This amount corresponded to some 30,000 T cell genomes. Profiled with immunoSEQ multiplex PCR; TCRdb holds only in-frame clones, not every one. This sample has a few million clones, with just under 95% found just once. Study observations and caveats: Owing to a small donor count, the genetic and exposure-history diversity represented was limited.

V dropped 1 base and J dropped 3 bases, with 14 bases sitting between them. Germline assignment: CDR1 SGHTS and CDR2 YDEGEE. This CDR3 contains 16 residues. The TCR sequence derives from a man aged 18 to 35 in good health. Some clones in this sample may be carry-over from other donors' samples. The rearrangement links TRBV5-8 to TRBJ1-5; perhaps TRBD1 as D (6 bases). Specimen: naive CD4+ T cells from PBMCs. Subset of the sample: CD45RA+ positively selected. In nucleotides, the CDR3 is TGTGCCAGCAGCTTGATTCATGGACAGATCAATCAGCCCCAGCATTTT. Protein: CASSLIHGQINQPQHF.